The T cell receptor beta chain under discussion was sequenced for a study of cytomegalovirus exposure and HLA in healthy donors. The CDR3 runs to 13 residues. The germline CDR1 and CDR2 sequences are SEHNR and FQNEAQ (reference sequence). Trimming removed 1 base from V and 10 bases from J, with 8 bases in between. The PCR used 60 Vbeta and 13 Jbeta primers. Assay: immunoSEQ multiplex PCR; the TCRdb copy retains only in-frame clones and omits some. Among 110,000 to 150,000 clones listed, 65% to 85% were seen once. This chain joins TRBV7-9 and TRBJ1-6; D ambiguous. The sequence derives from a man aged 30 to 39 in good health and CMV-seronegative. The material sequenced was PBMCs. The CDR3 DNA is TGTGCCAGCAGCTTAGAGGGAGGATCACCCCTCCACTTT. Protein: CASSLEGGSPLHF. Based on the CDR3 plus reference TRBV7-9 and TRBJ1-6, the full variable domain is DTGVSQNPRHKITKRGQNVTFRCDPISEHNRLYWYRQTLGQGPEFLTYFQNEAQLEKSRLLSDRFSAERPKGSFSTLEIQRTEQGDSAMYLCASSLEGGSPLHFGNGTRLTVT.